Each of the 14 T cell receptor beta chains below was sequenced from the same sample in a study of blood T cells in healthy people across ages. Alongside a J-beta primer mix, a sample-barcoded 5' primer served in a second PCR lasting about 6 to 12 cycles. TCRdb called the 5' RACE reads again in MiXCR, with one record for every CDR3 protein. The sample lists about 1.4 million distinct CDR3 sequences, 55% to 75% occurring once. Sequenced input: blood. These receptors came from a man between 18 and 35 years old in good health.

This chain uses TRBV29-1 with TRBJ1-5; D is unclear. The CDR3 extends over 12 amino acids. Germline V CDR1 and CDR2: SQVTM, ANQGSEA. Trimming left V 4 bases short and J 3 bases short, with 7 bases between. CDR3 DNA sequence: TGCAGCGTTGCAGAGCCCAATCAGCCCCAGCATTTT. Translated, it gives CSVAEPNQPQHF.

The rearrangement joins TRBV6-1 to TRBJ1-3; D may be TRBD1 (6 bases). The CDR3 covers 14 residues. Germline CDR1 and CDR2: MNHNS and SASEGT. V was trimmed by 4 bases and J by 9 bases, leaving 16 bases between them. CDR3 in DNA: TGTGCCAGCAGTGCGCGAGGGGGTTTAAGCACCATATATTTT. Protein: CASSARGGLSTIYF.

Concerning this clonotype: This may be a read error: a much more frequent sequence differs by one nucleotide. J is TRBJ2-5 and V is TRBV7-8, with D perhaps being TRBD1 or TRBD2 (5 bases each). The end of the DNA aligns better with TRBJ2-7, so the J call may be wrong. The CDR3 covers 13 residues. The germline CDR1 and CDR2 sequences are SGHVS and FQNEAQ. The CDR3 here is CASSTRDGYEQYF. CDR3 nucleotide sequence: TGTGCCAGCAGCACCCGGGACGGCTACGAGCAGTACTTC.

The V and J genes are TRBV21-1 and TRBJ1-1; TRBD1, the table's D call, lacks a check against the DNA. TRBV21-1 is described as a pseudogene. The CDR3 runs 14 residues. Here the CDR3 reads CASSLTGKEVEAFF. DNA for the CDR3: TGTGCCAGCAGCCTCACAGGGAAGGAGGTTGAAGCTTTCTTT.

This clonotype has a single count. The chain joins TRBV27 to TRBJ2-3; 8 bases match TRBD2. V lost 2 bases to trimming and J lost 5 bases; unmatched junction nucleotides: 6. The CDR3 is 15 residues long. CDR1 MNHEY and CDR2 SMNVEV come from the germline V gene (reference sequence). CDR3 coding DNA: TGTGCCAGCAGTTTACCGGCGGGGGGTGGAGATACGCAGTATTTT. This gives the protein CASSLPAGGGDTQYF.

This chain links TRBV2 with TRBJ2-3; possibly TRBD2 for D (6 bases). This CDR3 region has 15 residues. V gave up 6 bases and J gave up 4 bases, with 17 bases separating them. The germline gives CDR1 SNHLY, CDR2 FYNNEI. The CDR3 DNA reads TGTGCCAGCAGCCCCGGGGGTCCCAGTTCAGATACGCAGTATTTT. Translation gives CASSPGGPSSDTQYF. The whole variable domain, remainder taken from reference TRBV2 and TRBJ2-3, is EPEVTQTPSHQVTQMGQEVILRCVPISNHLYFYWYRQILGQKVEFLVSFYNNEISEKSEIFDDQFSVERPDGSNFTLKIRSTKLEDSAMYFCASSPGGPSSDTQYFGPGTRLTVL.

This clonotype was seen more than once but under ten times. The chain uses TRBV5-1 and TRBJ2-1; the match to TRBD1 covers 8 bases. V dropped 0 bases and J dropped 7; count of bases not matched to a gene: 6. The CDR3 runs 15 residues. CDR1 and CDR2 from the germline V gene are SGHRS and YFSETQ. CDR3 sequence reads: CASSLEGQGHNEQFF. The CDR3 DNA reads TGCGCCAGCAGCTTGGAAGGACAGGGCCATAATGAGCAGTTCTTC.

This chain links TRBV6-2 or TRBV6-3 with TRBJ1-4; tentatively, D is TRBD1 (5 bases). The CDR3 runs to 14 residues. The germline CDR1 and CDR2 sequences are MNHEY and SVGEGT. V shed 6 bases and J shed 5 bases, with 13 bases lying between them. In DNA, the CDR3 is TGTGCCAGCAGCCCCGGACACCTCAATGAAAAACTGTTTTTT. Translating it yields CASSPGHLNEKLFF.

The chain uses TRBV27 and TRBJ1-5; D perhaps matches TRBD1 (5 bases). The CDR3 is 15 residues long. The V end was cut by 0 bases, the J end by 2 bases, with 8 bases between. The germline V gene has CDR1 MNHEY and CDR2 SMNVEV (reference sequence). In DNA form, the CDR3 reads TGTGCCAGCAGTTTATCTAGGGGTGGCAATCAGCCCCAGCATTTT. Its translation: CASSLSRGGNQPQHF.

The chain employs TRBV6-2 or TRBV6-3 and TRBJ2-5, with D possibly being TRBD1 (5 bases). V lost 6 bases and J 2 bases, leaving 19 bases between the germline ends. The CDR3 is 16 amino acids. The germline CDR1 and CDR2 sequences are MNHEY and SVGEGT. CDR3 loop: CASSPDSGLRQETQYF. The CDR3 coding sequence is TGTGCCAGCAGCCCCGATTCAGGGCTCCGACAAGAGACCCAGTACTTC.

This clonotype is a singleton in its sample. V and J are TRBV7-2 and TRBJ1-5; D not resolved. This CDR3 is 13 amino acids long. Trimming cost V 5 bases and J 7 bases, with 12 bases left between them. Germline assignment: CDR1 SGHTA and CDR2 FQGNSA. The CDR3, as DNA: TGTGCCAGCAGCCGAACTTCGGAGCAGCCCCAGCATTTT. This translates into CASSRTSEQPQHF.

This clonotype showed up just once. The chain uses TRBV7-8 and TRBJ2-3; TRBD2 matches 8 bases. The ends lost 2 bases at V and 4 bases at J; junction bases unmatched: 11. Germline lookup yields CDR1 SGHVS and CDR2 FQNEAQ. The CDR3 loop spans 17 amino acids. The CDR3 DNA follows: TGTGCCAGCAGCTTAAGGTTGAGGACTAGCCCCGCAGATACGCAGTATTTT. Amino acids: CASSLRLRTSPADTQYF. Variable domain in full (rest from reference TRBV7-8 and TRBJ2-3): GAGVSQSPRYKVAKRGQDVALRCDPISGHVSLFWYQQALGQGPEFLTYFQNEAQLDKSGLPSDRFFAERPEGSVSTLKIQRTQQEDSAVYLCASSLRLRTSPADTQYFGPGTRLTVL.

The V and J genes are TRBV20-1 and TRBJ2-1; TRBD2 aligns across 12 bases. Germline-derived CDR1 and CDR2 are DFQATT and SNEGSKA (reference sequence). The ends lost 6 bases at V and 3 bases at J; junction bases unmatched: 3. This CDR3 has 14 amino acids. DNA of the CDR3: TGCAGTGCCGCGACTAGCGGGGGCTACAATGAGCAGTTCTTC. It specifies CSAATSGGYNEQFF.

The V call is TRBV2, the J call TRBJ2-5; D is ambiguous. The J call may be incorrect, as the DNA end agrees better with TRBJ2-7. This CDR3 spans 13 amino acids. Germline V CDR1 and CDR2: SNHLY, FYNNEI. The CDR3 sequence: CASSQNLYYEQYF. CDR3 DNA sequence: TGTGCCAGCAGTCAGAACCTTTACTACGAGCAGTACTTC.